This passage covers 11 T cell receptor beta chains from one sample sequenced in a study of blood T cell repertoires in COVID-19 (dated by TCRdb to about 2020). Libraries were built with the immunoSEQ multiplex PCR assay. TCRdb took this table from immuneACCESS and kept in-frame rearrangements with V and J called. Such tables lack part of the clones; where checked against another copy, unresolved V genes explain under half of the gap, and the rest is unexplained. Present in this sample are 100,000 to 150,000 clones, 80% to 85% of which were seen just once. The ten most abundant clones make up more than 1.4% of the sample. The sequenced sample was peripheral blood. The receptors originated from a man between 60 and 70 years old with acute or convalescent COVID-19.

The DNA for the CDR3 is TGTGCCAGTACGACAGGGAAGGGTCAGCCCCAGCATTTT. It specifies CASTTGKGQPQHF. The chain carries TRBV19 and TRBJ1-5, with 7 nucleotides matching TRBD1. CDR3 length: 13 residues. V lost 7 bases to trimming and J lost 6 bases; unmatched junction nucleotides: 6. Germline CDR1 is LNHDA and CDR2 is SQIVND (reference sequence).

This chain joins TRBV4-1 and TRBJ2-7, with D perhaps TRBD1 (5 bases). The germline CDR1 and CDR2 sequences are MGHRA and YSYEKL. The CDR3 sequence is 13 residues long. The V end lost 7 bases, the J end lost 0 bases, and 10 bases lay between the germline ends. The CDR3 loop is CASIMDNSYEQYF. CDR3 sequence (DNA): TGCGCCAGCATCATGGACAACTCCTACGAGCAGTACTTC.

CDR3 nucleotide sequence: TGCAGCGTTGTCGGGACACTAAAGACAGATACGCAGTATTTT. Translating it yields CSVVGTLKTDTQYF. V gene TRBV29-1 combines with J gene TRBJ2-3; tentatively, D is TRBD1 (6 bases). V lost 4 bases and J 3 bases, leaving 14 bases between the germline ends. Germline loops: CDR1 SQVTM, CDR2 ANQGSEA. This CDR3 region has 14 residues.

The CDR3 nucleotides are TGTGCCAGCAGCTTTATGTATCCGGGAGTCGACACCGGGGAGCTGTTTTTT. Translated: CASSFMYPGVDTGELFF. V usage is TRBV5-5 and J usage is TRBJ2-2; tentative D call: TRBD2 (6 bases). CDR1 and CDR2 (germline): SGHKS, YYEKEE (reference sequence). The CDR3 loop spans 17 amino acids. V was cut by 2 bases and J by 3 bases, with 17 bases left in between.

The V gene is TRBV19, the J gene TRBJ1-3; D gene unclear. CDR1 and CDR2 (germline): LNHDA, SQIVND (reference sequence). The V and J ends lost 10 bases and 0 bases respectively, with 16 bases between them. The CDR3 consists of 15 residues. The CDR3 DNA is TGTGCCACCCTAGAACGCGTTCACTCTGGAAACACCATATATTTT. It specifies CATLERVHSGNTIYF.

The chain links TRBV6-5 to TRBJ1-2; 7 nucleotides agree with TRBD1. This CDR3 spans 16 amino acids. Germline-derived CDR1 and CDR2 are MNHEY and SVGAGI. V dropped 2 bases and J dropped 2; count of bases not matched to a gene: 8. CDR3 coding DNA: TGTGCCAGCAGTTACATCGCCGGGACAGCAAACTATGGCTACACCTTC. This encodes CASSYIAGTANYGYTF.

CDR3 DNA sequence: TGCGCCAGCAGCTTCAGAAGAGTAGCTAGCACAGATACGCAGTATTTT. Translated: CASSFRRVASTDTQYF. The genes are TRBV5-1 and TRBJ2-3, with D unresolved. CDR1 and CDR2 (germline): SGHRS, YFSETQ. The CDR3 is 16 residues long. Trimming took 2 bases from V and 0 from J, leaving 13 bases between them.

The chain is built from TRBV7-3 and TRBJ2-3; the D gene is possibly TRBD2 (5 bases). Germline V gives CDR1 SGHTA, CDR2 FQGTGA. This CDR3 contains 17 residues. The germline V and J ends were trimmed by 5 bases and 6 bases, with 24 bases remaining between them. CDR3 sequence reads: CASSVSYGERGWDTQYF. In nucleotides, the CDR3 is TGTGCCAGCAGCGTCTCCTACGGGGAAAGAGGTTGGGATACGCAGTATTTT.

This chain connects TRBV7-6 to TRBJ1-5; D may be TRBD1 (5 bases). The V and J ends lost 5 bases and 3 bases respectively, with 8 bases between them. Germline V gene data show CDR1 as SGHVS and CDR2 as FNYEAQ. The CDR3 is 13 residues long. CDR3 in amino acids: CASSPDINQPQHF. CDR3 sequence (DNA): TGTGCCAGCAGCCCGGACATCAATCAGCCCCAGCATTTT.

V gene TRBV12-3 or TRBV12-4 combines with J gene TRBJ2-7, with D unclear. Trimming took off 2 bases at V and 8 bases at J, with 13 bases between the two ends. This CDR3 comprises 13 residues. The CDR3 spells CASSLQDYHKQYF. The CDR3 coding sequence is TGTGCCAGCAGTTTACAGGATTACCACAAGCAGTACTTC.

The chain links TRBV5-1 to TRBJ2-4; tentatively, D is TRBD1 (7 bases). The CDR3 covers 16 residues. With 0 bases removed from V and 1 base from J, the gap between germline ends came to 11 bases. Germline lookup yields CDR1 SGHRS and CDR2 YFSETQ. CDR3 loop: CASSLEAGGAKNIQYF. The CDR3 DNA reads TGCGCCAGCAGCTTGGAAGCAGGGGGGGCCAAAAACATTCAGTACTTC.